The entry below gives a single TCR beta chain sequence along with its context. The data were obtained in a study of Ad26.COV2.S vaccination and SARS-CoV-2 variants. The treatment: around 19 received Ad26.COV2.S at low or high dose, single or two shots; 5 received placebo; per-sample allocation not given. Collection of the samples took place on day 63 after the first injection of vaccine or placebo. Measured with immunoSEQ multiplex PCR; TCRdb has only the in-frame clones, and not every one. Seen here are 350,000 to 500,000 clones, less than 95% observed once, and the top ten hold about 4.5%. The CDR3 is 15 residues long. J gave up 6 bases and V 6 bases, and 9 bases lay outside the gene matches. Germline-derived CDR1 and CDR2 are MNHEY and SMNVEV (reference sequence).

Here the sequenced sample was peripheral blood, taken in a trial of Ad26.COV2.S vaccine versus placebo. The TCR sequence derives from a person aged 18-65 years who received the Ad26.COV2.S COVID-19 vaccine or a placebo. The rearrangement uses TRBV27 and TRBJ2-2, with 8 bases identical to TRBD1. CDR3 DNA sequence: TGTGCCAGCAGCCTGACAGGGGAGGTGGCCGGGGAGCTGTTTTTT. Residues: CASSLTGEVAGELFF.